Listed below are T cell receptor beta chains from one sample, sequenced in a study of shared clonotypes between healthy human individuals. Assay used: immunoSEQ multiplex PCR; TCRdb lists only in-frame clones, some missing. The sample has millions of clones; approximately 95% are singletons. The sequencing input was naive CD4+ T cells sorted from blood. Source of these receptors: a man younger than 35 in good health. CDR3s include the opening cysteine and the closing phenylalanine or tryptophan. A D gene is named only where the DNA matches it firmly. Clone size is stated in some rows and not others, as once, few, many or a class when expanded.

D: NA; V: TRBV20-1; J: TRBJ1-2; size: NA; CDR3: CSASLDYGYTF; DNA: TGCAGTGCTAGTCTGGATTATGGCTACACCTTC
D: NA; V: TRBV19; J: TRBJ1-5; size: NA; CDR3: CASRVIAGGNQPQHF; DNA: TGTGCCAGTAGAGTCATCGCCGGGGGCAATCAGCCCCAGCATTTT
D: NA; V: TRBV5-1; J: TRBJ1-6; size: NA; CDR3: CASSKPGQNSPLHF; DNA: TGCGCCAGCAGCAAACCAGGACAGAATTCACCCCTCCACTTT
D: NA; V: TRBV11-2; J: TRBJ1-6; size: NA; CDR3: CASSLEGEVSPLHF; DNA: TGTGCCAGCAGCTTAGAGGGGGAGGTCTCACCCCTCCACTTT
D: NA; V: TRBV11-2; J: TRBJ2-7; size: NA; CDR3: CASRSPRQSYEQYF; DNA: TGTGCCAGCAGATCCCCCCGGCAGAGCTACGAGCAGTACTTC
D: NA; V: TRBV10-3; J: TRBJ1-2; size: NA; CDR3: CAISETTLDSYGYTF; DNA: TGTGCCATCAGTGAGACCACCTTGGACAGCTATGGCTACACCTTC
D: TRBD1; V: TRBV5-1; J: TRBJ1-1; size: NA; CDR3: CASSLGQGETEAFF; DNA: TGCGCCAGCAGCTTAGGACAGGGGGAAACTGAAGCTTTCTTT
D: NA; V: TRBV6-5; J: TRBJ2-1; size: once; CDR3: CASSVNYNEQFF; DNA: TGTGCCAGCAGTGTAAATTACAATGAGCAGTTCTTC
D: NA; V: TRBV5-1; J: TRBJ1-1; size: NA; CDR3: CASSQDRPTRTEAFF; DNA: TGCGCCAGCAGCCAGGACAGACCAACTAGAACTGAAGCTTTCTTT
D: NA; V: TRBV10-3; J: TRBJ2-3; size: NA; CDR3: CAIREADTQYF; DNA: TGTGCCATCAGGGAGGCAGATACGCAGTATTTT
D: TRBD1; V: TRBV27; J: TRBJ1-5; size: many; CDR3: CASSLSGTGNQPQHF; DNA: TGTGCCAGCAGTTTATCCGGGACAGGGAATCAGCCCCAGCATTTT
D: TRBD1; V: TRBV5-1; J: TRBJ1-6; size: NA; CDR3: CASSSMTGDNSPLHF; DNA: TGCGCCAGCAGCTCGATGACAGGGGATAATTCACCCCTCCACTTT
D: NA; V: TRBV5-1; J: TRBJ1-4; size: NA; CDR3: CASKSGHLSATNEKLFF; DNA: TGCGCCAGCAAATCTGGGCATCTCTCGGCAACTAATGAAAAACTGTTTTTT
D: TRBD2; V: TRBV5-1; J: TRBJ2-1; size: NA; CDR3: CASSLGGGYYNEQFF; DNA: TGCGCCAGCAGCTTGGGCGGGGGATACTACAATGAGCAGTTCTTC
D: TRBD1; V: TRBV6-5; J: TRBJ1-2; size: NA; CDR3: CASSSDRAPYGYTF; DNA: TGTGCCAGCAGTTCCGACAGGGCCCCCTATGGCTACACCTTC
D: TRBD2; V: TRBV5-1; J: TRBJ2-2; size: NA; CDR3: CASSYGGTSHTGELFF; DNA: TGCGCCAGCTCCTATGGTGGGACTAGCCACACCGGGGAGCTGTTTTTT
D: NA; V: TRBV7-9; J: TRBJ2-4; size: few; CDR3: CASSPSSPLGSKNIQYF; DNA: TGTGCCAGCAGCCCCAGTTCTCCGTTGGGTTCCAAAAACATTCAGTACTTC
D: TRBD1; V: TRBV11-2; J: TRBJ2-2; size: NA; CDR3: CASSLGGTGKLFF; DNA: TGTGCCAGCAGCTTAGGAGGGACAGGGAAGCTGTTTTTT
D: NA; V: TRBV6-5; J: TRBJ2-7; size: once; CDR3: CASSYLDSNSYEQYF; DNA: TGTGCCAGCAGCTACCTGGACAGTAACTCCTACGAGCAGTACTTC
D: TRBD2; V: TRBV28; J: TRBJ2-5; size: NA; CDR3: CASSLSMVAGQETQYF; DNA: TGTGCCAGCAGTCTCTCAATGGTAGCGGGGCAAGAGACCCAGTACTTC
D: TRBD1; V: TRBV10-1; J: TRBJ1-3; size: NA; CDR3: CASIEPGTGSIAGNTIYF; DNA: TGCGCCAGCATAGAACCGGGGACAGGGAGCATTGCTGGAAACACCATATATTTT
D: TRBD2; V: TRBV11-3; J: TRBJ2-3; size: NA; CDR3: CASSLFRRGGLPLHTDTQYF; DNA: TGTGCCAGCAGCTTATTTCGGCGGGGGGGCCTCCCCTTACACACAGATACGCAGTATTTT
D: TRBD1; V: TRBV7-2; J: TRBJ1-5; size: NA; CDR3: CASSFGTVGQPQHF; DNA: TGTGCCAGCAGCTTCGGGACAGTTGGTCAGCCCCAGCATTTT
D: NA; V: TRBV19; J: TRBJ1-5; size: NA; CDR3: CASSIGGPARQPQHF; DNA: TGTGCCAGTAGTATAGGAGGCCCCGCCCGGCAGCCCCAGCATTTT
D: NA; V: TRBV5-1; J: TRBJ2-5; size: NA; CDR3: CASSLGRGSPETQYF; DNA: TGCGCCAGCAGCTTGGGTAGGGGATCCCCTGAGACCCAGTACTTC
D: TRBD1; V: TRBV5-1; J: TRBJ1-1; size: NA; CDR3: CASSVDRGGSEAFF; DNA: TGCGCCAGCAGCGTTGACAGGGGCGGGAGTGAAGCTTTCTTT
D: NA; V: TRBV5-1; J: TRBJ1-3; size: NA; CDR3: CASSLTGNGNTIYF; DNA: TGCGCCAGCAGCTTGACAGGGAACGGAAACACCATATATTTT
D: NA; V: TRBV4-1; J: TRBJ2-4; size: NA; CDR3: CASSQGEGDIQYF; DNA: TGCGCCAGCAGCCAAGGGGAGGGGGACATTCAGTACTTC
D: NA; V: TRBV5-1; J: TRBJ2-7; size: NA; CDR3: CASSSGGNSYEQYF; DNA: TGCGCCAGCAGCTCAGGGGGGAACTCCTACGAGCAGTACTTC
D: TRBD2; V: TRBV11-3; J: TRBJ2-1; size: NA; CDR3: CASSAGLAGGYEQFF; DNA: TGTGCCAGCAGCGCGGGACTAGCGGGGGGCTATGAGCAGTTCTTC
D: TRBD2; V: TRBV9; J: TRBJ2-5; size: NA; CDR3: CASSPGGSQETQYF; DNA: TGTGCCAGCAGCCCCGGGGGGAGCCAAGAGACCCAGTACTTC
D: NA; V: TRBV7-8; J: TRBJ2-1; size: once; CDR3: CASSRLRTEQFF; DNA: TGTGCCAGCAGTCGCCTCCGGACTGAGCAGTTCTTC
D: NA; V: TRBV6-1; J: TRBJ1-1; size: NA; CDR3: CASSAIGQTMNTEAFF; DNA: TGTGCCAGCAGTGCCATTGGGCAGACCATGAACACTGAAGCTTTCTTT
D: NA; V: TRBV21-1; J: TRBJ1-6; size: few; CDR3: CASSKGTACGSPLHF; DNA: TGTGCCAGCAGCAAGGGGACAGCGTGTGGTTCACCCCTCCACTTT
D: NA; V: TRBV7-2; J: TRBJ1-4; size: NA; CDR3: CASSSRGLANEKLFF; DNA: TGTGCCAGCAGCTCCAGGGGACTGGCTAATGAAAAACTGTTTTTT
D: NA; V: TRBV18; J: TRBJ2-7; size: NA; CDR3: CASSLGTSYEQYF; DNA: TGTGCCAGCTCACTCGGGACCTCCTACGAGCAGTACTTC
D: NA; V: TRBV18; J: TRBJ1-5; size: NA; CDR3: CASSPSLGDSNQPQHF; DNA: TGTGCCAGCTCACCAAGTCTAGGGGATAGCAATCAGCCCCAGCATTTT
D: NA; V: TRBV6-5; J: TRBJ2-6; size: NA; CDR3: CASTTAGANVLTF; DNA: TGTGCCAGCACCACCGCCGGGGCCAACGTCCTGACTTTC
D: NA; V: TRBV5-1; J: TRBJ1-3; size: NA; CDR3: CASSPGLSAGNTIYF; DNA: TGCGCCAGCAGCCCTGGGCTATCGGCTGGAAACACCATATATTTT
D: TRBD2; V: TRBV5-1; J: TRBJ2-3; size: NA; CDR3: CASSSRLAGGPDTQYF; DNA: TGCGCCAGCAGCTCCCGACTAGCGGGAGGTCCAGATACGCAGTATTTT
D: NA; V: TRBV6-5; J: TRBJ1-6; size: NA; CDR3: CASSYGQLNSPLHF; DNA: TGTGCCAGCAGTTACGGGCAGTTGAATTCACCCCTCCACTTT
D: NA; V: TRBV7-9; J: TRBJ2-7; size: NA; CDR3: CASSPARVTNYEQYF; DNA: TGTGCCAGCAGCCCGGCCAGGGTCACTAACTACGAGCAGTACTTC
D: NA; V: TRBV5-1; J: TRBJ2-3; size: NA; CDR3: CASSLGPLSGQNTQYF; DNA: TGCGCCAGCAGCTTGGGCCCACTTTCAGGACAAAATACGCAGTATTTT
D: NA; V: TRBV7-5; J: TRBJ2-4; size: NA; CDR3: CARSLVATSGDIQYF; DNA: TGTGCCAGAAGCTTAGTCGCCACCAGCGGGGACATTCAGTACTTC
D: TRBD1; V: TRBV5-6; J: TRBJ1-1; size: NA; CDR3: CASSLEKGDAQGRGTEAFF; DNA: TGTGCCAGCAGCTTGGAAAAAGGGGATGCACAGGGGCGCGGTACTGAAGCTTTCTTT
D: TRBD1; V: TRBV13; J: TRBJ1-2; size: NA; CDR3: CASSSGTGVIPDGYTF; DNA: TGTGCCAGCAGCTCTGGGACAGGGGTGATTCCGGATGGCTACACCTTC
D: NA; V: TRBV28; J: TRBJ1-5; size: NA; CDR3: CASRLTPTGFSNQPQHF; DNA: TGTGCCAGCAGACTTACCCCCACAGGTTTTAGCAATCAGCCCCAGCATTTT
D: NA; V: TRBV4-1; J: TRBJ2-3; size: NA; CDR3: CASSQKASTDTQYF; DNA: TGCGCCAGCAGCCAAAAAGCGTCCACAGATACGCAGTATTTT
D: TRBD2; V: TRBV5-1; J: TRBJ2-5; size: NA; CDR3: CASSLFPISGRIQETQYF; DNA: TGCGCCAGCAGCTTGTTCCCAATTAGCGGGAGGATTCAAGAGACCCAGTACTTC
D: NA; V: TRBV5-1; J: TRBJ2-5; size: NA; CDR3: CASSPLGETQYF; DNA: TGCGCCAGCAGCCCCCTTGGGGAGACCCAGTACTTC
D: NA; V: TRBV9; J: TRBJ2-2; size: NA; CDR3: CASSVGWTGELFF; DNA: TGTGCCAGCAGCGTAGGTTGGACCGGGGAGCTGTTTTTT
D: NA; V: TRBV5-6; J: TRBJ2-1; size: NA; CDR3: CASSEWALNEQFF; DNA: TGTGCCAGCAGCGAGTGGGCACTAAATGAGCAGTTCTTC
D: TRBD1; V: TRBV30; J: TRBJ1-4; size: NA; CDR3: CAWRVTGAGEKLFF; DNA: TGTGCCTGGAGGGTAACAGGGGCGGGTGAAAAACTGTTTTTT
D: TRBD2; V: TRBV9; J: TRBJ2-1; size: once; CDR3: CASSVVGTSGFSYNEQFF; DNA: TGTGCCAGCAGCGTAGTTGGGACTAGCGGGTTCTCCTACAATGAGCAGTTCTTC
D: NA; V: TRBV9; J: TRBJ2-3; size: once; CDR3: CASSGTAATADTQYF; DNA: TGTGCCAGCAGCGGGACGGCCGCAACGGCAGATACGCAGTATTTT
D: NA; V: TRBV25-1; J: TRBJ2-2; size: NA; CDR3: CASSDPGNLLTGELFF; DNA: TGTGCCAGCAGTGACCCGGGAAATTTGTTAACCGGGGAGCTGTTTTTT
D: NA; V: TRBV30; J: TRBJ1-1; size: NA; CDR3: CAWMKDTEAFF; DNA: TGTGCCTGGATGAAAGACACTGAAGCTTTCTTT
D: TRBD1; V: TRBV13; J: TRBJ1-6; size: NA; CDR3: CASSLASADRDNSPLHF; DNA: TGTGCCAGCAGCTTAGCTTCTGCGGACAGGGACAATTCACCCCTCCACTTT